This entry describes one TCR beta chain. Germline loops: CDR1 LNHDA, CDR2 SQIVND (reference sequence). The junction had 3 bases not matched to a gene; V was cut back by 5 bases and J by 1 base. This CDR3 is 14 amino acids long. Measured with immunoSEQ multiplex PCR; TCRdb has only the in-frame clones, and not every one. The sample has about 160,000 clones; over 95% are singletons. The data originate from a study of control samples from healthy donors and cancer patients. This receptor was taken from a woman aged 30 to 39 in good health. The sequenced material came from blood. The gene calls are TRBV19 and TRBJ2-3; 7 nucleotides align to TRBD2. In DNA form, the CDR3 reads TGTGCCAGTAGTTTCACTAGCGGCACAGATACGCAGTATTTT. Translated: CASSFTSGTDTQYF.